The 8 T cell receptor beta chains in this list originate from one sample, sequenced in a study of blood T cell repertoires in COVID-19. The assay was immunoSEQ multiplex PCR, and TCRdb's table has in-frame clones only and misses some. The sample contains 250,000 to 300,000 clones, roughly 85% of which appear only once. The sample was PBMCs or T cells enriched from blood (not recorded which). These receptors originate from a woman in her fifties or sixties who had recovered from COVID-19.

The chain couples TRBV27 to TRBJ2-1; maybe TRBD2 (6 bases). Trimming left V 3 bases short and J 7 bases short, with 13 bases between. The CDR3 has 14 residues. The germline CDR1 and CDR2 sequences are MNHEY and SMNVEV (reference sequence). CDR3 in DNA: TGTGCCAGCAGTTTTGGACTACCGAGGAATGAGCAGTTCTTC. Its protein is CASSFGLPRNEQFF.

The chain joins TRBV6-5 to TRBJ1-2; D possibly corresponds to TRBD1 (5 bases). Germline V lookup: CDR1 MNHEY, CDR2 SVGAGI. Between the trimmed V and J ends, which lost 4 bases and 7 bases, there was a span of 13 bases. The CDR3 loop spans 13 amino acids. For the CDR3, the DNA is TGTGCCAGCAGTTCCCAGGGAAGGAGTGGCTACACCTTC. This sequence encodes CASSSQGRSGYTF.

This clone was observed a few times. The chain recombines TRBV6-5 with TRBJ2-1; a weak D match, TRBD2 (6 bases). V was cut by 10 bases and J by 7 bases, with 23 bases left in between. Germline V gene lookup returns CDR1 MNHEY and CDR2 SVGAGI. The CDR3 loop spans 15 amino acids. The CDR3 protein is CATEVGLRENNEQFF. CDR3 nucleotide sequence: TGTGCCACCGAAGTGGGACTTCGGGAGAATAATGAGCAGTTCTTC.

CDR3 in amino acids: CASSIPGSDTEAFF. For the CDR3, the DNA is TGTGCCAGTAGTATCCCAGGGTCCGACACTGAAGCTTTCTTT. The chain employs TRBV19 and TRBJ1-1, with a possible D match to TRBD1 (5 bases). The length of the CDR3 is 14 residues. The V end lost 3 bases, the J end lost 3 bases, and 11 bases lay between the germline ends. The germline gives CDR1 LNHDA, CDR2 SQIVND (reference sequence).

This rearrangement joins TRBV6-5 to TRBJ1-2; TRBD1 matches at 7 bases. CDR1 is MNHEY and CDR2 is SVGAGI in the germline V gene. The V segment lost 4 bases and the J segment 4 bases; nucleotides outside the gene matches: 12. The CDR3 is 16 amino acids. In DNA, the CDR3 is TGTGCCAGCAGTTCCAACCCCACTCAGGGGGTCTATGGCTACACCTTC. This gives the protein CASSSNPTQGVYGYTF.

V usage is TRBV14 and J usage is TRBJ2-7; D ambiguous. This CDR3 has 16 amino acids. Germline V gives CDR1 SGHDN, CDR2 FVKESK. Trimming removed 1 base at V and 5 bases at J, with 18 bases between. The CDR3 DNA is TGTGCCAGCAGCCAAGGAGTAGTTGCAGTGGGCGACGAGCAGTACTTC. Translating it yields CASSQGVVAVGDEQYF.

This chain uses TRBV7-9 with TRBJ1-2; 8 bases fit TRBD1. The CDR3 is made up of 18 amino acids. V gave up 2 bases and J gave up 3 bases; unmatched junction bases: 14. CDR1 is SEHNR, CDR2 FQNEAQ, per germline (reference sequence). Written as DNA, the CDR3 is TGTGCCAGCAGCTTATTCGCCATTAAAACAGGGGGGTACTATGGCTACACCTTC. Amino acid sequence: CASSLFAIKTGGYYGYTF.

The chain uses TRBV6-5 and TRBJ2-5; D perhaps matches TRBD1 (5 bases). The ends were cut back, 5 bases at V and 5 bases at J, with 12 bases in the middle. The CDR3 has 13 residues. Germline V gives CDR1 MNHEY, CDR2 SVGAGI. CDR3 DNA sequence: TGTGCCAGCAGTCTTTCAGGGTGGGAGACCCAGTACTTC. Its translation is CASSLSGWETQYF.